The T cell receptor beta chain under discussion was sequenced for a study of blood T cell repertoires in COVID-19. Study information: Some COVID-19 samples were acute and others convalescent; all came from the United States, Italy and Spain.

Under the authors' procedure: Nucleated cell counts were estimated from reference gene primer amplification. This table comes from immunoSEQ multiplex PCR, and its TCRdb copy is limited to in-frame clones, with some not included. Clone size and the V and J calls come from that table; the DNA yielded D and trimming. The repertoire includes about 480,000 clones, approximately 92% of them detected once, and around 0.9% sits in the top ten. Germline CDR1 reads KGHDR; CDR2 reads SFDVKD. V shed 9 bases, J shed 1 base, and the junction held 1 base outside the gene matches. The CDR3 totals 13 residues. Patients at the Seattle site were enrolled during active infection and followed longitudinally.

The clonotype comes from a young man with COVID-19, enrolled during active disease. This chain joins TRBV24-1 and TRBJ2-2; the match to TRBD1 covers 7 bases. Sequencing input: peripheral blood. Here the CDR3 DNA reads TGTGCCACCCAGGGGGTGAACACCGGGGAGCTGTTTTTT. Encoded protein: CATQGVNTGELFF.